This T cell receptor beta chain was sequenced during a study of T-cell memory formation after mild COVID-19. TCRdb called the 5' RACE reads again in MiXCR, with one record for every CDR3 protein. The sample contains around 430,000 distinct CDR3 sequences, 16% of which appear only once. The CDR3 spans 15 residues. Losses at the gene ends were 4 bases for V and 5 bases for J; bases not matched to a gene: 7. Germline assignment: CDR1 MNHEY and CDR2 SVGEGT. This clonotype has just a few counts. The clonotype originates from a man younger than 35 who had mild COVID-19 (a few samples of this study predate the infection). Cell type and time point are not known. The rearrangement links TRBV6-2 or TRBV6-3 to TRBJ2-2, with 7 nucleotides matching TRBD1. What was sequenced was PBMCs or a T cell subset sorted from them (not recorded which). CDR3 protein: CASSSRGTGTGELFF. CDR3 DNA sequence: TGTGCCAGCAGTTCCAGGGGGACGGGAACCGGGGAGCTGTTTTTT.